The entry below describes one T cell receptor (beta chain). What it recognizes is unknown. Several immunoSEQ plates held equal portions of the genomic DNA taken from each subset. Each sorted subset replicate got 200 ng genomic DNA, roughly 30,000 genomes. Repertoires were generated with immunoSEQ multiplex PCR, while TCRdb's copy carries only in-frame clones and drops some. The sample records some 2,000,000 clones, about 95% being singletons. The data stem from a study of shared clonotypes between healthy human individuals. As for the study in general: Donor ages ranged 18 to 49 years: a couple of women, a few men. Study outcomes and limitations: Some clonotypes were shared by all four sorted-subset donors, while others were not shared. The non-shared ones had lower generation probabilities than the shared ones.

The germline CDR1 and CDR2 sequences are GTSNPN and SVGIG (reference sequence). The CDR3 loop spans 15 amino acids. Losses at the gene ends were 0 bases for V and 1 base for J; bases not matched to a gene: 4. The clonotype originates from a man aged 18 to 35 in good health. Source material: naive CD4+ T cells sorted from blood. Regarding subset: CD45RA+ positively selected. The chain employs TRBV30 and TRBJ2-5; 8 nucleotides match TRBD1. The CDR3 region has the DNA TGTGCCTGGAGTGTACAGGGGGGACTCCAAGAGACCCAGTACTTC. Its protein product is CAWSVQGGLQETQYF. Together with reference TRBV30 and TRBJ2-5, the CDR3 gives the full variable domain: SQTIHQWPATLVQPVGSPLSLECTVEGTSNPNLYWYRQAAGRGLQLLFYSVGIGQISSEVPQNLSASRPQDRQFILSSKKLLLSDSGFYLCAWSVQGGLQETQYFGPGTRLLVL.